This TCR beta chain stems from a study of low-dose radiotherapy and immunotherapy resistance in tumors. Study context: Radiation delivery to Cohort 1 consisted of 0.5 Gy per fraction every 2 weeks, summing to 6.5 Gy. A daily 300 mg dose of oral aspirin was taken by patients for four cycles from cycle 1 day 1. The regimen for patients comprised intravenous nivolumab 240 mg every two weeks plus intravenous ipilimumab 1 mg/kg every six weeks.

The CDR3 covers 17 residues. The germline V gene has CDR1 MNHNS and CDR2 SASEGT. V shed 2 bases and J shed 4 bases, with 17 bases lying between them. Alpha- and beta-chain coverage of first-strand cDNA came from TRAV- and TRBV-specific primers. Both a constant-region primer and a V-primer adapter served to amplify TCRs across about 20 PCR cycles. TCRdb independently ran MiXCR on the reads; one entry per CDR3 protein. This table has some 57,000 distinct CDR3 sequences, approximately 25% appearing once. Time point: before trial treatment. The study gave donors nivolumab, ipilimumab, aspirin, low-dose cyclophosphamide and low-dose radiotherapy. There are many counts of this clonotype.

The TCR sequence derives from a male donor with prostate cancer. The sequencing here drew on PBMCs, taken before treatment. The rearrangement uses TRBV6-1 and TRBJ2-2; maybe TRBD2 (6 bases). In DNA form, the CDR3 reads TGTGCCAGCAGTGAAAGGGGAGGAGCAGGCCGCACCGGGGAGCTGTTTTTT. This codes for CASSERGGAGRTGELFF.